This T cell receptor beta chain derives from a study of graft-versus-host responses after intestinal transplantation. Study as a whole: Multivisceral, liver-intestinal, or isolated intestinal grafts went to recipients. For 3 to 4 years after anti-thymocyte globulin induction, all recipients took tacrolimus and steroids.

Study findings and constraints: Maximum circulating GvH clone levels tracked with early post-transplant HvG decreases. Graft-donor T cell macrochimerism in patients accompanied high graft-versus-host to host-versus-graft clonal ratios in allografts.

This clone has just a few counts. Its antigen is unidentified. This table comes from immunoSEQ multiplex PCR, and its TCRdb copy is limited to in-frame clones, with some not included. The sample consists of some 90,000 clones, 75% to 95% of them appearing once. CDR3 length: 13 residues. Germline CDR1 MNHEY, CDR2 SVGAGI. Trimming stripped 8 bases from V and 2 bases from J, with 13 bases between. Material: unstimulated CD8+ T cells sorted from spleen or lymph node cells, obtained before intestinal transplant. V usage is TRBV6-5 and J usage is TRBJ2-7; a possible D gene is TRBD2 (5 bases). This clonotype was obtained from a human donor who received an intestinal transplant. The CDR3 sequence is CASCREPAYEQYF. Here the CDR3 DNA reads TGTGCCAGCTGCCGGGAACCAGCCTACGAGCAGTACTTC.